These T cell receptor beta chains were read from a single sample in a study of identical twins. TCRdb analysed the 5' RACE reads with MiXCR anew, one entry per CDR3 protein. The repertoire holds some 690,000 distinct CDR3 sequences, 21% seen once, with more than 4% in the top ten. These same records also appear under a second study, on T cells expressing NK-cell markers.

The sample was PBMCs. These receptors were collected from a woman between 18 and 29 years old in good health. CDR3s include the opening cysteine and the closing phenylalanine or tryptophan. D genes are given only for firm matches. Rows give clone size only sometimes, using once, few, many, or a class for an expanded clone.

D gene: NA; V gene: TRBV10-3; J gene: TRBJ2-6; clone size: NA; CDR3 DNA: TGTGCCATCCGGGTTTGGGCTGGGGCCAACGTCCTGACTTTC; CDR3 protein: CAIRVWAGANVLTF
D gene: TRBD2; V gene: TRBV20-1; J gene: TRBJ2-7; clone size: NA; CDR3 DNA: TGCAGTGCTGAAAGACTAGCGGGAGCTGTAGGGGTCTACGAGCAGTACTTC; CDR3 protein: CSAERLAGAVGVYEQYF
D gene: NA; V gene: TRBV6-2/TRBV6-3; J gene: TRBJ2-6; clone size: many; CDR3 DNA: TGTGCCACGTCTGGCCACTCTGGGGCCAACGTCCTGACTTTC; CDR3 protein: CATSGHSGANVLTF
D gene: NA; V gene: TRBV9; J gene: TRBJ2-3; clone size: few; CDR3 DNA: TGTGCCAGCACCGCCCATGAGCGGGGCACAGATACGCAGTATTTT; CDR3 protein: CASTAHERGTDTQYF
D gene: NA; V gene: TRBV5-1; J gene: TRBJ1-4; clone size: few; CDR3 DNA: TGCGCCAGCAGCTTGGATGCGCAGGGTACGACTAATGAAAAACTGTTTTTT; CDR3 protein: CASSLDAQGTTNEKLFF
D gene: NA; V gene: TRBV20-1; J gene: TRBJ2-7; clone size: NA; CDR3 DNA: TGCAGTGCTGCCCCTCGGGCCTTATTCTACGAGCAGTACTTC; CDR3 protein: CSAAPRALFYEQYF
D gene: TRBD2; V gene: TRBV20-1; J gene: TRBJ2-3; clone size: few; CDR3 DNA: TGCAGTGCTAGGGGGGTAGCGGGGGGCTACACAGATACGCAGTATTTT; CDR3 protein: CSARGVAGGYTDTQYF
D gene: TRBD2; V gene: TRBV5-1; J gene: TRBJ2-7; clone size: NA; CDR3 DNA: TGCGCCAGCAGCTTGTCTAGCGGGAACGACGAGCAGTACTTC; CDR3 protein: CASSLSSGNDEQYF
D gene: NA; V gene: TRBV5-5; J gene: TRBJ2-2; clone size: NA; CDR3 DNA: TGTGCCAGCAGTTCAGGACAGTCTGGCGGGGAGCTGTTTTTT; CDR3 protein: CASSSGQSGGELFF
D gene: TRBD2; V gene: TRBV20-1; J gene: TRBJ2-5; clone size: many; CDR3 DNA: TGCAGTGCTAGTCAGAGCGGGGGAAGGGAGACCCAGTACTTC; CDR3 protein: CSASQSGGRETQYF
D gene: NA; V gene: TRBV28; J gene: TRBJ1-5; clone size: NA; CDR3 DNA: TGTGCCAGCAGTCCCGATGGGTATCAGCCCCAGCATTTT; CDR3 protein: CASSPDGYQPQHF
D gene: NA; V gene: TRBV6-5; J gene: TRBJ1-3; clone size: NA; CDR3 DNA: TGTGCCAGCAGTTACGATCGCGCGGGTTTCACCATATATTTT; CDR3 protein: CASSYDRAGFTIYF
D gene: NA; V gene: TRBV12-3/TRBV12-4; J gene: TRBJ1-5; clone size: NA; CDR3 DNA: TGTGCCAGCAAACACGGGAGTAATCAGCCCCAGCATTTT; CDR3 protein: CASKHGSNQPQHF
D gene: NA; V gene: TRBV11-2; J gene: TRBJ2-1; clone size: NA; CDR3 DNA: TGTGCCAGCAGCTCCGGGCCGAGGGATGAGCAGTTCTTC; CDR3 protein: CASSSGPRDEQFF
D gene: NA; V gene: TRBV5-4; J gene: TRBJ2-2; clone size: NA; CDR3 DNA: TGTGCCAGCGGCTCGGGTCTCCTCACCGGGGAGCTGTTTTTT; CDR3 protein: CASGSGLLTGELFF
D gene: NA; V gene: TRBV20-1; J gene: TRBJ2-7; clone size: NA; CDR3 DNA: TGCAGTGCCGGCTCAGTGGGGGGGCGCACCGGGAACGAGCAGTACTTC; CDR3 protein: CSAGSVGGRTGNEQYF
D gene: TRBD1; V gene: TRBV6-1; J gene: TRBJ1-6; clone size: few; CDR3 DNA: TGTGCCAGCTCGACAGGGGCAGGTTCACCCCTCCACTTT; CDR3 protein: CASSTGAGSPLHF
D gene: NA; V gene: TRBV20-1; J gene: TRBJ2-4; clone size: many; CDR3 DNA: TGCAGTGCTAGGGAAGGGACTATTCAGTACTTC; CDR3 protein: CSAREGTIQYF
D gene: NA; V gene: TRBV25-1; J gene: TRBJ2-3; clone size: few; CDR3 DNA: TGTGCCAGCAGTGAAGAGTGGGGAACAAATACGCAGTATTTT; CDR3 protein: CASSEEWGTNTQYF
D gene: NA; V gene: TRBV10-3; J gene: TRBJ1-5; clone size: NA; CDR3 DNA: TGTGCCGCTAGAGGACAGCCTAATCAGCCCCAGCATTTT; CDR3 protein: CAARGQPNQPQHF
D gene: NA; V gene: TRBV20-1; J gene: TRBJ1-4; clone size: NA; CDR3 DNA: TGCAGTGCTCGAGGGGTCAGTGAAAAACTGTTTTTT; CDR3 protein: CSARGVSEKLFF
D gene: TRBD2; V gene: TRBV4-2; J gene: TRBJ2-7; clone size: many; CDR3 DNA: TGTGCCAGCAGCCAAGAACTAGCGGGGGTCGAGCAGTACTTC; CDR3 protein: CASSQELAGVEQYF
D gene: TRBD1; V gene: TRBV20-1; J gene: TRBJ1-2; clone size: NA; CDR3 DNA: TGCAGTGCTGGGGACAGGGGTGTAAGGGGCTACACCTTC; CDR3 protein: CSAGDRGVRGYTF
D gene: NA; V gene: TRBV28; J gene: TRBJ1-5; clone size: NA; CDR3 DNA: TGTGCCAGCAGCCAGGCTCGGGTCGGAAATCAGCCCCAGCATTTT; CDR3 protein: CASSQARVGNQPQHF
D gene: NA; V gene: TRBV5-1; J gene: TRBJ2-5; clone size: few; CDR3 DNA: TGCGCCAGCAGTCCTCCGGGACGGAGCCAAGAGACCCAGTACTTC; CDR3 protein: CASSPPGRSQETQYF
D gene: NA; V gene: TRBV20-1; J gene: TRBJ1-4; clone size: NA; CDR3 DNA: TGCAGTGCTAGGACTACTAATGAAAAACTGTTTTTT; CDR3 protein: CSARTTNEKLFF
D gene: NA; V gene: TRBV20-1; J gene: TRBJ2-3; clone size: many; CDR3 DNA: TGCAGTGCTAGGTATAGACACACAGATACGCAGTATTTT; CDR3 protein: CSARYRHTDTQYF
D gene: NA; V gene: TRBV12-3/TRBV12-4; J gene: TRBJ2-6; clone size: many; CDR3 DNA: TGTGCCAGCAGTTTAGTCCGATACTCTGGGGCCAACGTCCTGACTTTC; CDR3 protein: CASSLVRYSGANVLTF
D gene: TRBD1; V gene: TRBV12-3/TRBV12-4; J gene: TRBJ2-3; clone size: NA; CDR3 DNA: TGTGCCAGCAAGACAGGGGTTGTCGCAGATACGCAGTATTTT; CDR3 protein: CASKTGVVADTQYF
D gene: TRBD2; V gene: TRBV6-5; J gene: TRBJ2-5; clone size: many; CDR3 DNA: TGTGCCAGCAGTTCCCCCGGGACTAAAGAGACCCAGTACTTC; CDR3 protein: CASSSPGTKETQYF
D gene: NA; V gene: TRBV20-1; J gene: TRBJ2-2; clone size: few; CDR3 DNA: TGCAGTGCTAGAGATCTTGGGGGAACCGGGGAGCTGTTTTTT; CDR3 protein: CSARDLGGTGELFF
D gene: NA; V gene: TRBV21-1; J gene: TRBJ2-7; clone size: NA; CDR3 DNA: TGTGCCAGTAAGGACGGGTACGAGCAGTACTTC; CDR3 protein: CASKDGYEQYF
D gene: NA; V gene: TRBV29-1; J gene: TRBJ1-1; clone size: NA; CDR3 DNA: TGCAGCGTTTCCTTGGGTGAAGCTTTCTTT; CDR3 protein: CSVSLGEAFF
D gene: TRBD1; V gene: TRBV12-3/TRBV12-4; J gene: TRBJ2-3; clone size: few; CDR3 DNA: TGTGCCAGCAGTTTTGTGAACAGGGGAGCAGATACGCAGTATTTT; CDR3 protein: CASSFVNRGADTQYF
D gene: TRBD2; V gene: TRBV5-5; J gene: TRBJ2-3; clone size: few; CDR3 DNA: TGTGCCAGCAACCATTGGGTTGGACTAGGCTCAGATACGCAGTATTTT; CDR3 protein: CASNHWVGLGSDTQYF
D gene: TRBD1; V gene: TRBV20-1; J gene: TRBJ1-5; clone size: few; CDR3 DNA: TGCAGTGCTACGGACAGGGAGGGCCAGCCCCAGCATTTT; CDR3 protein: CSATDREGQPQHF
D gene: NA; V gene: TRBV20-1; J gene: TRBJ2-7; clone size: few; CDR3 DNA: TGCAGTGCTACCCCATTGGGGATTTTGGGATACGAGCAGTACTTC; CDR3 protein: CSATPLGILGYEQYF
D gene: NA; V gene: TRBV19; J gene: TRBJ2-2; clone size: few; CDR3 DNA: TGTGCCAGTAGTATAGCGTTTGGCCCGCTCACCGGGGAGCTGTTTTTT; CDR3 protein: CASSIAFGPLTGELFF
D gene: NA; V gene: TRBV7-9; J gene: TRBJ2-1; clone size: NA; CDR3 DNA: TGTGCCAGCAGCTTATTCGGCCTCCATGAGCAGTTCTTC; CDR3 protein: CASSLFGLHEQFF
D gene: NA; V gene: TRBV6-5; J gene: TRBJ2-3; clone size: NA; CDR3 DNA: TGTGCCAGCAGTTACTCGATGGCAGGAACGCAGTATTTT; CDR3 protein: CASSYSMAGTQYF
D gene: NA; V gene: TRBV2; J gene: TRBJ2-4; clone size: NA; CDR3 DNA: TGTGCCAGCTTAGCCAAAAACATTCAGTACTTC; CDR3 protein: CASLAKNIQYF
D gene: NA; V gene: TRBV6-1; J gene: TRBJ2-2; clone size: few; CDR3 DNA: TGTGCCAGCAATGGACCTCTCAGCGGGGAGCTGTTTTTT; CDR3 protein: CASNGPLSGELFF
D gene: NA; V gene: TRBV29-1; J gene: TRBJ1-1; clone size: NA; CDR3 DNA: TGCAGCGTCAGATACCTCCCTGAAGCTTTCTTT; CDR3 protein: CSVRYLPEAFF
D gene: NA; V gene: TRBV6-1; J gene: TRBJ2-1; clone size: NA; CDR3 DNA: TGTGCCAGCACCCGCGGGGCTAGCGCCTACAATGAGCAGTTCTTC; CDR3 protein: CASTRGASAYNEQFF
D gene: NA; V gene: TRBV5-1; J gene: TRBJ2-5; clone size: NA; CDR3 DNA: TGCGCCAGCAGCTTAGGTATCTCTGCCGGGCAAGAGACCCAGTACTTC; CDR3 protein: CASSLGISAGQETQYF
D gene: TRBD2; V gene: TRBV7-2; J gene: TRBJ2-3; clone size: NA; CDR3 DNA: TGTGCCAGCAGCTTAGGGCTTGGGACTAGCGGGAGAACAGATACGCAGTATTTT; CDR3 protein: CASSLGLGTSGRTDTQYF
D gene: TRBD2; V gene: TRBV10-3; J gene: TRBJ2-5; clone size: few; CDR3 DNA: TGTGCCACCTCCGGGCTAGCGGGGGTTGAGACCCAGTACTTC; CDR3 protein: CATSGLAGVETQYF
D gene: TRBD1; V gene: TRBV20-1; J gene: TRBJ2-7; clone size: NA; CDR3 DNA: TGCAGTGCTAGAGATCAAACTACCCGACAGGGGGCCCACGAGCAGTACTTC; CDR3 protein: CSARDQTTRQGAHEQYF
D gene: TRBD1; V gene: TRBV12-3/TRBV12-4; J gene: TRBJ2-7; clone size: many; CDR3 DNA: TGTGCCAGCAGTCGGACAGGGATATCCTACGAGCAGTACTTC; CDR3 protein: CASSRTGISYEQYF